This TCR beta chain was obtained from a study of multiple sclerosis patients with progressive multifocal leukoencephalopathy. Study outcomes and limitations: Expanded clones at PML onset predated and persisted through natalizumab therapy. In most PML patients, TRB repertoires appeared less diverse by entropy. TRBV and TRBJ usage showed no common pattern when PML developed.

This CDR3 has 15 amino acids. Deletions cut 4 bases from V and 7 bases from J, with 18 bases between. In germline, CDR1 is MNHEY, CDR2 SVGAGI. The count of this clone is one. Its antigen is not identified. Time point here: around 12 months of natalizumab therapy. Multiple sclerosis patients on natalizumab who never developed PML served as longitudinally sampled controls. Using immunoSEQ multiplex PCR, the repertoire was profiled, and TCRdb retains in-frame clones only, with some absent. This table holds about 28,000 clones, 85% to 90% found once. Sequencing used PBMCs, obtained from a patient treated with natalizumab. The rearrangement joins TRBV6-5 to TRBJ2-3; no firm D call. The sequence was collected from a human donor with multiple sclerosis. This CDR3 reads CASSSSGLDFNTQYF. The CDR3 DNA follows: TGTGCCAGCAGTTCGTCCGGGTTGGATTTTAATACGCAGTATTTT.